This T cell receptor (beta chain) was sequenced during a study of T cell repertoires in cytomegalovirus infection. Across the study: Recently identified HLA-C-restricted CMV epitopes were among the peptides used. Study outcomes and limitations: HLA-C-restricted CMV-specific TCR beta clonotypes prevailed in the ex vivo response. Using cumulative public TCR beta family frequency, the authors identified those who carried CMV together with the relevant HLA.

This clonotype showed up many times. What it binds is not known. TCRdb re-called the reads through MiXCR, storing one row per CDR3 protein. Of roughly 990,000 distinct CDR3 sequences listed, roughly 31% are singletons. CDR1 is SGHTA, CDR2 FQGNSA, per germline. This CDR3 is 12 amino acids long. V was pared by 4 bases and J by 10 bases, with 14 bases between. The receptor was derived from a human donor in good health (CMV status not recorded). Some clones in this sample may be carry-over from other donors' samples. This material consisted of cultured CD8+ T cells from PBMCs, taken from culture after CMV antigen stimulation. The V call is TRBV7-2, the J call TRBJ2-7; D unclear. The CDR3 protein is CASSYITGDQYV. The CDR3 DNA reads as TGTGCCAGCAGCTATATCACGGGCGACCAGTACGTC.